The rows below give T cell receptor beta chains drawn from one sample of a study of regulatory T cells in long-lasting Graves disease. A single record per CDR3 protein comes from TCRdb applying MiXCR to the multiplex PCR reads. Here the sample spans roughly 400,000 distinct CDR3 sequences, around 20% being singletons. The sample here was peripheral blood mononuclear cells (PBMCs), taken when the disease was refractory, from a patient treated with antithyroid drugs. These receptors all come from a female donor with Graves disease. Each CDR3 is given with its conserved first and last residue. The D gene is left open where the match is weak. Rows give clone size only sometimes, using once, few, many, or a class for an expanded clone.

size	D	V	J	DNA	CDR3
many	NA	TRBV28	TRBJ1-1	TGTGCCAGCCTGGCCGTTATTTCCTGGGGGGCGCAAAAAACTGAAGCTTTCTTT	CASLAVISWGAQKTEAFF
NA	NA	TRBV5-1	TRBJ1-1	TGCGCCAGCAGCTCCCAGGATCAATTCAACACTGAAGCTTTCTTT	CASSSQDQFNTEAFF
many	NA	TRBV12-3/TRBV12-4	TRBJ1-1	TGTGCCAGCAGGGCAGGGCTGGCTGAAGCTTTCTTT	CASRAGLAEAFF
once	TRBD1	TRBV29-1	TRBJ1-2	TGCAGCGCAGGACAGGGAGGTAACTATGGCTACACCTTC	CSAGQGGNYGYTF
many	TRBD1	TRBV6-1	TRBJ1-6	TGTGCCAGCAGTGAAGTCAGGGGGAGTTCACCCCTCCACTTT	CASSEVRGSSPLHF
few	NA	TRBV15	TRBJ1-2	TGTGCCACCAGCAGAGTCGGCGGGCAGGCGGTGGGCTCCACCTTC	CATSRVGGQAVGSTF
NA	NA	TRBV7-9	TRBJ1-2	TGTGCCAGCAGCTTCCTTAACACCGGCGGCTATGGCTACACCTTC	CASSFLNTGGYGYTF
many	TRBD1	TRBV6-1	TRBJ1-5	TGTGCCAGCAGTCTCAACAGGGGCCTCAATCAGCCCCAGCATTTT	CASSLNRGLNQPQHF
NA	NA	TRBV5-1	TRBJ1-1	TGCGCCAGCAGCTTGGAGGGACGGATGAACACTGAAGCTTTCTTT	CASSLEGRMNTEAFF
many	NA	TRBV28	TRBJ2-5	TGTGCCAGCAGTTTAGGGGCCAATTATTATACACAAGAGACCCAGTACTTC	CASSLGANYYTQETQYF
few	NA	TRBV6-5	TRBJ1-1	TGTGCCAGCAGTTACGGGGGGGGCGTGGACACTGAAGCTTTCTTT	CASSYGGGVDTEAFF
once	NA	TRBV29-1	TRBJ2-2	TGCAGCGTTGAAGCTTACCCGAACACCGGGGAGCTGTTTTTT	CSVEAYPNTGELFF
many	NA	TRBV7-9	TRBJ2-7	TGTGCCAGCAGCTTAGGGAGCGGGGAGCAGTACTTC	CASSLGSGEQYF
many	NA	TRBV7-2	TRBJ1-1	TGTGCCAGCAGCTTAGTGGCCGGTGGGAGTCTTAACACTGAAGCTTTCTTT	CASSLVAGGSLNTEAFF
NA	NA	TRBV12-5	TRBJ1-5	TGTGCTAGTGGTTTGGTAACACTAATAAGCAATCAGCCCCAGCATTTT	CASGLVTLISNQPQHF
many	TRBD1	TRBV7-8	TRBJ1-1	TGTGCCAGCAGCTTAACAGGGGCGAACACTGAAGCTTTCTTT	CASSLTGANTEAFF
NA	TRBD1	TRBV11-2	TRBJ2-5	TGTGCCAGCAGCTTAGACCCGGGACAGGGGACGGAGACCCAGTACTTC	CASSLDPGQGTETQYF
many	NA	TRBV12-3/TRBV12-4	TRBJ1-2	TGTGCCAGCAGCCGCAGGGGTCCCTCCTATGGCTACACCTTC	CASSRRGPSYGYTF
many	TRBD2	TRBV6-2/TRBV6-3	TRBJ2-7	TGTGCCAGCAGACCGAGGACTAGCGGGCTACTAACCTACGAGCAGTACTTC	CASRPRTSGLLTYEQYF
many	NA	TRBV12-3/TRBV12-4	TRBJ1-3	TGTGCCAGCAGTTTATCGAGCTCTGGAAACACCATATATTTT	CASSLSSSGNTIYF
NA	NA	TRBV28	TRBJ2-3	TGTGCCAGCAGTCGGGACCAACAGGCCTTGCCGCAGTATTTT	CASSRDQQALPQYF
many	NA	TRBV2	TRBJ2-7	TGTGCCAGCATCCCGCGAGGCAGTTCCTACGAGCAGTACTTC	CASIPRGSSYEQYF
few	NA	TRBV27	TRBJ1-5	TGTGCCAGCAGTTTCCCCCCCGCCCGGGGGACTTCCCCTTATAGCAATCAGCCCCAGCATTTT	CASSFPPARGTSPYSNQPQHF
NA	NA	TRBV10-3	TRBJ1-1	TGTGCCATCGGTCTCGGCAGCATGAACACTGAAGCTTTCTTT	CAIGLGSMNTEAFF
NA	NA	TRBV7-2	TRBJ2-3	TGTGCCAGCAGCCCTTCGCCAACAGATACGCAGTATTTT	CASSPSPTDTQYF
many	NA	TRBV3-1	TRBJ1-2	TGTGCCAGCAGCCAAGGAGAAGACGTGCATGGCTACACCTTC	CASSQGEDVHGYTF
many	NA	TRBV4-3	TRBJ1-1	TGCGCCAGCAGCCAAGATCTGTTCATCCTGCGCACTGAAGCTTTCTTT	CASSQDLFILRTEAFF
NA	NA	TRBV12-3/TRBV12-4	TRBJ1-3	TGTGCCAGCAGGGAGACAGGTAGTGGAAACACCATATATTTT	CASRETGSGNTIYF
NA	NA	TRBV10-3	TRBJ1-6	TGTGCCATCAGTGACTTGGATGAGTCACCCCTCCACTTT	CAISDLDESPLHF
NA	NA	TRBV4-3	TRBJ1-2	TGCGCCAGCAGCCAAAAAGTTGAAGCGGACACCGAGATCCCCTATGGCTACACCTTC	CASSQKVEADTEIPYGYTF
many	NA	TRBV28	TRBJ2-7	TGTGCCAGCAGTCTGGGGGTGATTTCCTACGAGCAGTACTTC	CASSLGVISYEQYF
many	NA	TRBV7-3	TRBJ2-5	TGTGCCAGCAGCTTTGGGGGCGCGTCCCAAGAGACCCAGTACTTC	CASSFGGASQETQYF
few	NA	TRBV29-1	TRBJ2-7	TGCAGCGTTAAAAGCTCCTACGAGCAGTACTTC	CSVKSSYEQYF
NA	NA	TRBV7-3	TRBJ2-3	TGTGCCAGCAGCTTGGGGTCAGGGGCGGGAGAGGAAGATACGCAGTATTTT	CASSLGSGAGEEDTQYF
many	NA	TRBV12-3/TRBV12-4	TRBJ2-5	NA	CASSTSVAGVRETQYF
NA	TRBD1	TRBV9	TRBJ2-6	TGTGCCAGCAGCCCCGAGACAGGGCTCTCTGGGGCCAACGTCCTGACTTTC	CASSPETGLSGANVLTF
many	NA	TRBV28	TRBJ1-5	TGTGCCAGCAGTTCTAGACAGGTGGGCAATCAGCCCCAGCATTTT	CASSSRQVGNQPQHF
few	NA	TRBV20-1	TRBJ2-5	TGCAGTGCTAGGGGTACAAACCTCGCCCAGTACTTC	CSARGTNLAQYF
once	NA	TRBV5-1	TRBJ2-4	TGCGCCAGCAGCTTGGGCAGGGGGGATCACATTCAGTACTTC	CASSLGRGDHIQYF
once	TRBD1	TRBV7-9	TRBJ1-2	TGTGCCAGCAGCTCCCGGGACAGTCCCTTTGGCTACACCTTC	CASSSRDSPFGYTF